These 22 T cell receptor beta chains originate from one sample sequenced in a study of T cells after yellow fever vaccination. TCRdb redid the calling of the 5' RACE reads with MiXCR, one entry per CDR3 protein. The table records under 250,000 distinct CDR3 sequences, 3% to 4% of them present only once. The sample consisted of CD4+ T cells sorted from PBMCs, taken 10 days after the yellow fever booster vaccination. The receptors here all came from a young man who received the YFV17D yellow fever vaccine.

This clonotype was detected a few times. The chain joins TRBV5-1 to TRBJ1-1; D unclear. Germline CDR1 reads SGHRS; CDR2 reads YFSETQ. The V end lost 4 bases, the J end lost 1 base, and 14 bases lay between the germline ends. This CDR3 has 15 amino acids. The CDR3 protein is CASSPSTGGNTEAFF. As DNA, the CDR3 is TGCGCCAGCAGCCCATCGACCGGAGGGAACACTGAAGCTTTCTTT.

CDR3 sequence (DNA): TGTGCCAGCTCACGATCCAGAACAGGGCAAGAGACCCAGTACTTC. Translating it yields CASSRSRTGQETQYF. The J gene is TRBJ2-5, the V gene TRBV18, with D possibly matching TRBD1 (6 bases). Germline assignment: CDR1 KGHSH and CDR2 LQKENI. Trimming left V 4 bases short and J 2 bases short, with 14 bases between. The CDR3 consists of 15 residues.

In this sample, this clonotype turned up a few times. The chain has TRBV6-2 or TRBV6-3 and TRBJ2-1; 12 bases line up with TRBD2. The CDR3 has 18 residues. V shed 4 bases and J 4 bases; nucleotides not matched to a gene: 11. Looked up from germline, CDR1 is MNHEY and CDR2 is SVGEGT. In DNA form, the CDR3 reads TGTGCCAGCAGTTCCATCCCTAGCGGGGGGGCCGCGTACAATGAGCAGTTCTTC. The encoded protein is CASSSIPSGGAAYNEQFF.

This clonotype has just a few counts. CDR3 amino acids: CASSLRRQGNTEAFF. CDR3 DNA sequence: TGTGCCAGCAGCTTAAGGAGGCAGGGGAACACTGAAGCTTTCTTT. The chain joins TRBV7-2 to TRBJ1-1, with a weak D call TRBD1 (5 bases). The CDR3 is made up of 15 amino acids. Germline CDR1 SGHTA, CDR2 FQGNSA. V was trimmed by 2 bases and J by 1 base, leaving 11 bases between them.

This clonotype was picked up many times. The rearrangement uses TRBV6-1 and TRBJ1-1, with a weak D call TRBD1 (5 bases). Between the trimmed V and J ends, which lost 6 bases and 4 bases, there was a span of 15 bases. The CDR3 is 14 amino acids. Germline V gene lookup returns CDR1 MNHNS and CDR2 SASEGT. This CDR3 reads CASRTGLPGTEAFF. CDR3 DNA sequence: TGTGCCAGCAGGACGGGACTACCGGGCACTGAAGCTTTCTTT.

In its sample, this clonotype was seen a few times. CDR3 sequence (DNA): TGTGCCAGCAGCTCTAGGGAGGCTGAGCAGTTCTTC. Amino acids: CASSSREAEQFF. This chain uses TRBV7-9 with TRBJ2-1; TRBD2 is a possible D gene (6 bases). CDR3 length: 12 residues. The V and J ends lost 4 bases and 9 bases respectively, with 10 bases between them. Germline assignment: CDR1 SEHNR and CDR2 FQNEAQ (reference sequence).

In its sample, this clonotype was seen many times. This chain connects TRBV7-9 to TRBJ2-1; no firm D call. In germline, CDR1 is SEHNR, CDR2 FQNEAQ (reference sequence). The CDR3 loop spans 15 amino acids. Trimming pared 3 bases from V and 0 bases from J, leaving 9 bases between. CDR3 DNA sequence: TGTGCCAGCAGCTTTCGGCAAAGCTCCTACAATGAGCAGTTCTTC. Its protein product is CASSFRQSSYNEQFF.

This clonotype was counted between two and nine times. This chain uses TRBV29-1 with TRBJ2-5, with D tentatively TRBD2 (6 bases). Germline assignment: CDR1 SQVTM and CDR2 ANQGSEA. V was trimmed by 7 bases and J by 5 bases, leaving 20 bases between them. The length of the CDR3 is 14 residues. CDR3 DNA sequence: TGCAGCGCCCAAACGCCGGGGGTTCAGGAGACCCAGTACTTC. It specifies CSAQTPGVQETQYF.

The chain employs TRBV27 and TRBJ1-2; no clear D gene. V was trimmed by 6 bases and J by 2 bases, leaving 4 bases between them. The CDR3 consists of 11 residues. The germline gives CDR1 MNHEY, CDR2 SMNVEV (reference sequence). CDR3 sequence (DNA): TGTGCCAGCAGAACCAACTATGGCTACACCTTC. It yields the protein CASRTNYGYTF.

This clonotype was detected many times. The chain recombines TRBV7-2 with TRBJ2-3, with D unresolved. CDR3 size: 13 residues. V lost 6 bases and J lost 2, with 9 bases in between. Germline CDR1 reads SGHTA; CDR2 reads FQGNSA. The chain's CDR3 is CASSPQVTDTQYF. The CDR3, as DNA: TGTGCCAGCAGTCCACAAGTCACAGATACGCAGTATTTT.

This clonotype was seen a handful of times. The DNA for the CDR3 is TGTGCCAGCTCACCGCCTAGCGCAAGCACAGATACGCAGTATTTT. It codes for CASSPPSASTDTQYF. The rearrangement links TRBV18 to TRBJ2-3, with D tentatively TRBD2 (6 bases). The ends were cut back, 3 bases at V and 0 bases at J, with 10 bases in the middle. In germline, CDR1 is KGHSH, CDR2 LQKENI. The length of the CDR3 is 15 residues.

This clonotype showed up just a few times. CDR3 nucleotides: TGTGCCAGCAGCGGTGGACCTTGGGCGGCAGATACGCAGTATTTT. Its protein is CASSGGPWAADTQYF. The chain carries TRBV9 and TRBJ2-3, with no clear D. There are 15 residues in the CDR3. V was clipped by 3 bases and J by 4 bases, with 15 bases between them. Germline CDR1 and CDR2: SGDLS and YYNGEE.

This clonotype was seen many times. The V and J genes are TRBV5-1 and TRBJ2-7, with TRBD2 as a possible D gene (7 bases). Trimming stripped 3 bases from V and 7 bases from J, with 14 bases between. CDR1 and CDR2 (germline): SGHRS, YFSETQ. CDR3 size: 13 residues. The CDR3, as DNA: TGCGCCAGCAGCTCCGTGGGGGGGCTAGAGCAGTACTTC. Translating gives CASSSVGGLEQYF. Variable domain in full (rest from reference TRBV5-1 and TRBJ2-7): KAGVTQTPRYLIKTRGQQVTLSCSPISGHRSVSWYQQTPGQGLQFLFEYFSETQRNKGNFPGRFSGRQFSNSRSEMNVSTLELGDSALYLCASSSVGGLEQYFGPGTRLTVT.

The CDR3 region has the DNA TGTGCCAGCATTCTAGGGTTCTCAGCTTTCTTT. Translating it yields CASILGFSAFF. The chain has TRBV12-3 or TRBV12-4 and TRBJ1-1, with D hard to call. CDR3 length equals 11 residues. Trimming removed 7 bases at V and 10 bases at J, with 13 bases between.

This clonotype was seen only a few times. The genes are TRBV6-2 or TRBV6-3 and TRBJ2-5, with D uncertain. V was shortened by 4 bases and J by 2 bases, with 23 bases between the two germline ends. Per germline, CDR1 MNHEY and CDR2 SVGEGT. CDR3 length: 18 residues. The CDR3 reads CASSFTFDNLAVQETQYF. In nucleotides, the CDR3 is TGTGCCAGCAGTTTCACCTTCGATAACTTAGCAGTTCAAGAGACCCAGTACTTC.

In this sample, this clonotype turned up many times. J is TRBJ2-7 and V is TRBV5-5; D not certain. This CDR3 region has 14 residues. Trimming removed 0 bases at V and 0 bases at J, with 7 bases between. CDR1 is SGHKS and CDR2 is YYEKEE in the germline V gene (reference sequence). CDR3 sequence (DNA): TGTGCCAGCAGCTTGGAACATCGCTCCTACGAGCAGTACTTC. Protein sequence: CASSLEHRSYEQYF.

This clonotype occurred a few times. The chain combines TRBV4-1 with TRBJ1-2; 12 bases match TRBD1. CDR1 is MGHRA and CDR2 is YSYEKL in the germline V gene. There are 19 residues in the CDR3. V trimming: 1 base; J trimming: 2 bases; junction bases outside the gene matches: 11. In nucleotides, the CDR3 is TGCGCCAGCAGCCAAGCGAACCGGGACAGGGGGCGGTTGAACTATGGCTACACCTTC. The encoded protein is CASSQANRDRGRLNYGYTF.

Only a few counts were recorded for this clonotype. The V call is TRBV6-5, the J call TRBJ1-2, with 11 bases lining up with TRBD1. The ends lost 4 bases at V and 8 bases at J; junction bases unmatched: 6. The CDR3 sequence is 14 residues long. Germline CDR1 and CDR2: MNHEY and SVGAGI. DNA for the CDR3: TGTGCCAGCAGTTCCCCGGGACAGGGGGTCGGCTACACCTTC. Its translation is CASSSPGQGVGYTF.

Ten or more counts support this clonotype. This chain links TRBV12-3 or TRBV12-4 with TRBJ2-5; 7 bases are shared with TRBD1. The CDR3 is 13 amino acids. The ends lost 6 bases at V and 5 bases at J; junction bases unmatched: 6. The CDR3 region is CASRLDRVETQYF. Here the CDR3 DNA reads TGTGCCAGCAGACTCGACAGGGTGGAGACCCAGTACTTC.

Many counts were recorded for this clonotype. V usage is TRBV7-2 and J usage is TRBJ2-3; D unresolved. The CDR3 runs to 12 residues. The V and J ends lost 6 bases and 6 bases respectively, with 10 bases between them. Germline values: CDR1 SGHTA, CDR2 FQGNSA. Written as DNA, the CDR3 is TGTGCCAGCAGACCCCTAGTGGATACGCAGTATTTT. This sequence encodes CASRPLVDTQYF.

This clonotype occurred many times. The CDR3, as DNA: TGCGCCAGCAGCCGGGACCGACCAGCTCCTGGCTACACCTTC. As protein: CASSRDRPAPGYTF. The chain combines TRBV5-1 with TRBJ1-2; D might be TRBD1 (5 bases). The germline V and J ends were trimmed by 4 bases and 7 bases, with 17 bases remaining between them. The CDR3 has 14 residues. Germline CDR1 reads SGHRS; CDR2 reads YFSETQ.

This clonotype was recorded many times. The chain uses TRBV7-2 and TRBJ2-2; D is possibly TRBD1 (6 bases). Trimming cost V 1 base and J 1 base, with 7 bases left between them. This CDR3 has 15 amino acids. The germline gives CDR1 SGHTA, CDR2 FQGNSA. CDR3 protein: CASSLGGGNTGELFF. CDR3 sequence (DNA): TGTGCCAGCAGCTTAGGAGGGGGGAACACCGGGGAGCTGTTTTTT. Supplemented by reference TRBV7-2 and TRBJ2-2, the full variable domain reads GAGVSQSPSNKVTEKGKDVELRCDPISGHTALYWYRQSLGQGLEFLIYFQGNSAPDKSGLPSDRFSAERTGGSVSTLTIQRTQQEDSAVYLCASSLGGGNTGELFFGEGSRLTVL.